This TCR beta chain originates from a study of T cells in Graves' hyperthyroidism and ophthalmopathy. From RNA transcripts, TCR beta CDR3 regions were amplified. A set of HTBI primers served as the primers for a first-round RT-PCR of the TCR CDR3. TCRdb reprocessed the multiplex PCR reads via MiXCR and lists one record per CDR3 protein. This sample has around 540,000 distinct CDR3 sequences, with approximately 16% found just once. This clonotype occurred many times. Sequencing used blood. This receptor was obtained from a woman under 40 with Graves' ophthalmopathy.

As DNA, the CDR3 is TGTGCCTGGAGTCCAGGCAACTATGAAAAACTGTTTTTT. This codes for CAWSPGNYEKLFF. The chain is built from TRBV30 and TRBJ1-4, with D unresolved. Germline-derived CDR1 and CDR2 are GTSNPN and SVGIG (reference sequence). The CDR3 runs to 13 residues. Trimming shortened V by 2 bases and J by 6 bases, and 10 bases separated the two germline ends.